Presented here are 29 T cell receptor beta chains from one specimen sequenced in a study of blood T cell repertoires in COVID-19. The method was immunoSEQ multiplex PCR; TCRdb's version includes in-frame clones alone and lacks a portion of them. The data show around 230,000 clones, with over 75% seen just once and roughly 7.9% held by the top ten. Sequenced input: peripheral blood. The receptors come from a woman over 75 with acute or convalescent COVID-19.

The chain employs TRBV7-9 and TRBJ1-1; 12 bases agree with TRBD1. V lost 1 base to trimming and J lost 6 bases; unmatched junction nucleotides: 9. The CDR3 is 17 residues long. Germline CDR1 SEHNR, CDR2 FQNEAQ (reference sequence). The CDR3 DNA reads TGTGCCAGCAGCTTAGAGGGGACAGGGGGCTGGGGGGCTGAAGCTTTCTTT. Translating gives CASSLEGTGGWGAEAFF.

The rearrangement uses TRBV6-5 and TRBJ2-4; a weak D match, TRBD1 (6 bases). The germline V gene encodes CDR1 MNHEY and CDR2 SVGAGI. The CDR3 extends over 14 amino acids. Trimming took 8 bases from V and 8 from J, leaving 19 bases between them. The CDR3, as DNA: TGTGCCAGCTGGGGGCATGTAAGTAAGGACATTCAGTACTTC. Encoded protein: CASWGHVSKDIQYF.

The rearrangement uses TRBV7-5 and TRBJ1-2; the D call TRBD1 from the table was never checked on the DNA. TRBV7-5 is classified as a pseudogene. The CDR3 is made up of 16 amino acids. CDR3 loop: CARSLIFRNHGYGYTF. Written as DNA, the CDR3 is TGTGCCAGAAGCTTAATTTTCAGGAATCATGGGTATGGCTACACCTTC.

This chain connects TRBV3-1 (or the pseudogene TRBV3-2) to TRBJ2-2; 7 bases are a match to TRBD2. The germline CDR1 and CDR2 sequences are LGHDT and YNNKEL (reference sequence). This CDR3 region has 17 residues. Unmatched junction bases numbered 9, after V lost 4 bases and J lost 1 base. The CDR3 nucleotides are TGTGCCAGCAGCCGACTGGCGGGAGCGCTGAACACCGGGGAGCTGTTTTTT. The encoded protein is CASSRLAGALNTGELFF.

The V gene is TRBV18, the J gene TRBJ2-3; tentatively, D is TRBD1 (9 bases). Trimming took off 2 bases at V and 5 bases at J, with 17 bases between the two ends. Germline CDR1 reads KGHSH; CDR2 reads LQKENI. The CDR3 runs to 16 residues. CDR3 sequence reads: CASSPVAGQGRDTQYF. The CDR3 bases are TGTGCCAGCTCACCAGTAGCGGGACAGGGCAGAGATACGCAGTATTTT.

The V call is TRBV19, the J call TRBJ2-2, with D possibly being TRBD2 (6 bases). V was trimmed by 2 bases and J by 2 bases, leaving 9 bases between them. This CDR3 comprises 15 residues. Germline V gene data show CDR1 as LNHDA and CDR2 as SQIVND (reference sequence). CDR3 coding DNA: TGTGCCAGTAGTATATTGCGGGAAAACACCGGGGAGCTGTTTTTT. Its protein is CASSILRENTGELFF. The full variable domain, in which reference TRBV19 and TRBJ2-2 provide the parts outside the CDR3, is DGGITQSPKYLFRKEGQNVTLSCEQNLNHDAMYWYRQDPGQGLRLIYYSQIVNDFQKGDIAEGYSVSREKKESFPLTVTSAQKNPTAFYLCASSILRENTGELFFGEGSRLTVL.

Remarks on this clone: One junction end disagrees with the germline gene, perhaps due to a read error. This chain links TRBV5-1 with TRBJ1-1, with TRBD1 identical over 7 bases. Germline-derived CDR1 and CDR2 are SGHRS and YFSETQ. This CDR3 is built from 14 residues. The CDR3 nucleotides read TGCGCCAGCAGTTTGGACAGGCCGAACACTGAAGCTTTCTTT. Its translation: CASSLDRPNTEAFF.

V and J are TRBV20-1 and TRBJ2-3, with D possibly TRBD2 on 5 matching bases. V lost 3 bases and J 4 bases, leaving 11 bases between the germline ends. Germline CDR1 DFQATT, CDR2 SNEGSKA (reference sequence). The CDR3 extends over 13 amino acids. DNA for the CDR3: TGCAGTGCTAGTACTAGTTTGTCAGATACGCAGTATTTT. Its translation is CSASTSLSDTQYF.

The CDR3, as DNA: TGTGCCAGCAGTCCCGACAGGGGGCAATACAATGAGCAGTTCTTC. As protein: CASSPDRGQYNEQFF. The J gene is TRBJ2-1, the V gene TRBV6-5; 10 bases align to TRBD1. V shed 5 bases and J 4 bases; nucleotides not matched to a gene: 5. CDR1 MNHEY and CDR2 SVGAGI come from the germline V gene. This CDR3 comprises 15 residues.

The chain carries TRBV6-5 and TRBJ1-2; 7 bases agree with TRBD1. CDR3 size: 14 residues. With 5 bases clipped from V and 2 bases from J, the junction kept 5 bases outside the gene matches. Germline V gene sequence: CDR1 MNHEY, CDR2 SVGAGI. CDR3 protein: CASSPLQGNYGYTF. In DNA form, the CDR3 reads TGTGCCAGCAGTCCTCTACAGGGGAACTATGGCTACACCTTC.

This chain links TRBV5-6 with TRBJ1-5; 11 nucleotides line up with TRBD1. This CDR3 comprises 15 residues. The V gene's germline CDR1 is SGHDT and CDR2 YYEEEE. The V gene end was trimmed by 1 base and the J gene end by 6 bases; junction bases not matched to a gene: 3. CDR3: CASSLWTGGFQPQHF. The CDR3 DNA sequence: TGTGCCAGCAGCTTGTGGACAGGGGGCTTTCAGCCCCAGCATTTT.

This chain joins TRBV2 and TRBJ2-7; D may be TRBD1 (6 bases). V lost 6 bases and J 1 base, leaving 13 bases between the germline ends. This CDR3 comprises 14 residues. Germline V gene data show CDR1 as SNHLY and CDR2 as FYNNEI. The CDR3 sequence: CASRFTGSSYEQYF. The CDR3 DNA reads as TGTGCCAGCAGATTTACAGGGTCTTCCTACGAGCAGTACTTC.

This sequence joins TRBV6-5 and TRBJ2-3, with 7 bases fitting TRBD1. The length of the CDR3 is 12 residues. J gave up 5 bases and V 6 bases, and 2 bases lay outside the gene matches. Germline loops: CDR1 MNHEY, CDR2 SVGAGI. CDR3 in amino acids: CASSSGGDTQYF. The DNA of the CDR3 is TGTGCCAGCAGCTCAGGGGGAGATACGCAGTATTTT.

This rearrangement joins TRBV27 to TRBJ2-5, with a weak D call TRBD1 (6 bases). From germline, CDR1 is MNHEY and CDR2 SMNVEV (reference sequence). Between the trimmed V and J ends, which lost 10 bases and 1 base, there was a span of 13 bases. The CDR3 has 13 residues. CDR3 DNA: TGTGCCACCCCACGGACAGTCCAAGAGACCCAGTACTTC. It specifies CATPRTVQETQYF.

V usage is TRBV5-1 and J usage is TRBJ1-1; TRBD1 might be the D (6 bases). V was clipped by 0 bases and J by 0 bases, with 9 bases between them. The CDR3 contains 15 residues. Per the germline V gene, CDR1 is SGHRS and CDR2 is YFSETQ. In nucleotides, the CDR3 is TGCGCCAGCAGCTTGGATGGACAGATGAACACTGAAGCTTTCTTT. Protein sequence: CASSLDGQMNTEAFF.

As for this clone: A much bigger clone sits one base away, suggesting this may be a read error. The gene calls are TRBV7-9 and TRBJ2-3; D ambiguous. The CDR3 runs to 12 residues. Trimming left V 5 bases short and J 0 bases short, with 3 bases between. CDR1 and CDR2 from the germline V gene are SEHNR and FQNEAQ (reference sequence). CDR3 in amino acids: CASSPSTDTQYF. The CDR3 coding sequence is TGTGCCAGCAGCCCGAGCACAGATACGCAGTATTTT. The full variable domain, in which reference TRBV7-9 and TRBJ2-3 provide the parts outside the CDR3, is DTGVSQNPRHKITKRGQNVTFRCDPISEHNRLYWYRQTLGQGPEFLTYFQNEAQLEKSRLLSDRFSAERPKGSFSTLEIQRTEQGDSAMYLCASSPSTDTQYFGPGTRLTVL.

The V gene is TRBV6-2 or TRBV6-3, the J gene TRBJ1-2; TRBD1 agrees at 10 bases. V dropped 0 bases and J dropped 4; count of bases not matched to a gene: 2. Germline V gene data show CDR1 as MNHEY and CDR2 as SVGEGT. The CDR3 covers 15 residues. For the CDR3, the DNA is TGTGCCAGCAGTTACTCGGGACAGGGGCTCTATGGCTACACCTTC. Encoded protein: CASSYSGQGLYGYTF.

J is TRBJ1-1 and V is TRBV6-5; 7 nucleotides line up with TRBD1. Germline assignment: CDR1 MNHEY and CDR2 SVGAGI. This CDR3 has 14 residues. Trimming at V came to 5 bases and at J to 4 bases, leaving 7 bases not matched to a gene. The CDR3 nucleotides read TGTGCCAGCAGTCCGACAGGGTGGTCCACTGAAGCTTTCTTT. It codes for CASSPTGWSTEAFF.

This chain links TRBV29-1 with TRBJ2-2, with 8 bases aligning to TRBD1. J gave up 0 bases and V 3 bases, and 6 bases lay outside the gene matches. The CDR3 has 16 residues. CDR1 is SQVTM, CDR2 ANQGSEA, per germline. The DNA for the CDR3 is TGCAGCGTTGAGGGACAGGTGGCCGCGAACACCGGGGAGCTGTTTTTT. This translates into CSVEGQVAANTGELFF.

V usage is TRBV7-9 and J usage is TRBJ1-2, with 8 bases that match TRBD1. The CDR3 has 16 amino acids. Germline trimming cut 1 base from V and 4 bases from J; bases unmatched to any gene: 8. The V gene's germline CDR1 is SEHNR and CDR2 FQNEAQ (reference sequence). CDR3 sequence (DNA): TGTGCCAGCAGCTTAGTAATTGGGCAGGGGGCCTATGGCTACACCTTC. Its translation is CASSLVIGQGAYGYTF.

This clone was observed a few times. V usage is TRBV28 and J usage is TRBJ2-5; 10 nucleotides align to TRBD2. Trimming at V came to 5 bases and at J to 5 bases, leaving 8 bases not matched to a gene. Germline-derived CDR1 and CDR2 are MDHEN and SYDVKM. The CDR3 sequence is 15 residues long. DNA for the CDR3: TGTGCCAGCAGTCCCCAGCGGGAGGGCCCTGAGACCCAGTACTTC. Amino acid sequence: CASSPQREGPETQYF.

The CDR3 nucleotides are TGTGCCAGCAGCGTGGACCGAGGGATAGGAGCTTTCTTT. Its protein product is CASSVDRGIGAFF. This sequence joins TRBV5-4 and TRBJ1-1; no clear D gene. There are 13 residues in the CDR3. V gave up 4 bases and J gave up 10 bases, with 17 bases separating them. Germline CDR1 reads SGHNT; CDR2 reads YYREEE (reference sequence).

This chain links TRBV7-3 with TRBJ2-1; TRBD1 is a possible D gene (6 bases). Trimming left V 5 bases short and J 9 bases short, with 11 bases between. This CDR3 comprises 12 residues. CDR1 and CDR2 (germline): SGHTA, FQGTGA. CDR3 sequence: CASSQVGGEQFF. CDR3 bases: TGTGCCAGCAGCCAGGTAGGGGGTGAGCAGTTCTTC. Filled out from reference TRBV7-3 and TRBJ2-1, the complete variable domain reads GAGVSQTPSNKVTEKGKYVELRCDPISGHTALYWYRQSLGQGPEFLIYFQGTGAADDSGLPNDRFFAVRPEGSVSTLKIQRTERGDSAVYLCASSQVGGEQFFGPGTRLTVL.

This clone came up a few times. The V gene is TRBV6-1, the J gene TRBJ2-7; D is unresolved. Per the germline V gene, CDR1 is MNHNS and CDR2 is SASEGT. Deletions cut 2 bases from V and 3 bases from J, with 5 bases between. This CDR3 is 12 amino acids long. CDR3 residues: CASSEIHYEQYF. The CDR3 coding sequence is TGTGCCAGCAGTGAAATCCACTACGAGCAGTACTTC.

The CDR3 loop reads CASSSQGARSYEQYF. For the CDR3, the DNA is TGTGCCAGCAGCTCACAGGGGGCAAGGTCCTACGAGCAGTACTTC. This chain joins TRBV5-6 and TRBJ2-7; TRBD1 agrees at 9 bases. Looked up from germline, CDR1 is SGHDT and CDR2 is YYEEEE. V dropped 3 bases and J dropped 1; count of bases not matched to a gene: 5. The CDR3 is 15 residues long.

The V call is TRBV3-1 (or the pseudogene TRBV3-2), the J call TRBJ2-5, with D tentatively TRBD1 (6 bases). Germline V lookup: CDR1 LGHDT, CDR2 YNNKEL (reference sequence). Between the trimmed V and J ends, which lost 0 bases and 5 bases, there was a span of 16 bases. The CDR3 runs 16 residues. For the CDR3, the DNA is TGTGCCAGCAGCCAAGATCTTACAGGGTGGAGGGAGACCCAGTACTTC. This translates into CASSQDLTGWRETQYF.

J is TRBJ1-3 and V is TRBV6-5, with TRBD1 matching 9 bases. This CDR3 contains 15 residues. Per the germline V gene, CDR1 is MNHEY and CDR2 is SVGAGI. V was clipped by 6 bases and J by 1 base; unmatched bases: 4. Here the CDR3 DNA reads TGTGCCAGCAGCTCCGGGACAGGGTCTGGAAACACCATATATTTT. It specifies CASSSGTGSGNTIYF.

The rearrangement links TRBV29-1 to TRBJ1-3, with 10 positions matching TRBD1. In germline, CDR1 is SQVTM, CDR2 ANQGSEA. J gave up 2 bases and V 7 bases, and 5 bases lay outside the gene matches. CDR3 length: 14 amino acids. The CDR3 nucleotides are TGCAGCGGAGTAGGACAGGGGGCTGGAAACACCATATATTTT. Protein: CSGVGQGAGNTIYF.

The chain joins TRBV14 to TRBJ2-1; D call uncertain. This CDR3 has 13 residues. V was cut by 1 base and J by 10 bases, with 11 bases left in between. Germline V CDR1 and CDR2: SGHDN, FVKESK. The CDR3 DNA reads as TGTGCCAGCAGCCAAGTGGGCGATGGCGAGCAGTTCTTC. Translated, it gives CASSQVGDGEQFF.